This TCR beta chain was captured in a study of patients and donors after allogeneic stem cell transplantation. In TCRdb, the RT-PCR reads were re-called with MiXCR into one record per CDR3 protein. The sample yields 150,000 to 250,000 distinct CDR3 sequences, 41% seen once. Trimming pared 2 bases from V and 0 bases from J, leaving 14 bases between. The length of the CDR3 is 17 residues. The germline V gene has CDR1 MNHNS and CDR2 SASEGT. J is TRBJ1-5 and V is TRBV6-1; D perhaps matches TRBD1 (5 bases). The sequence derives from a human donor who was either an allogeneic HSCT recipient or a stem cell or donor lymphocyte infusion donor (not recorded which). It is not recorded whose cells these are; they may come from a transplant donor. Sequencing input: blood, either unsorted or a sorted T cell fraction (not recorded which). CDR3 region: CASSENLDIVSNQPQHF. CDR3 DNA sequence: TGTGCCAGCAGTGAAAATTTGGACATCGTTAGCAATCAGCCCCAGCATTTT.